This T cell receptor beta chain was identified in a study of T cells in tuberculosis. After thawing and overnight rest, PBMC were stained with GMM-loaded CD1B tetramer, viability dye and anti-CD3 for sorting. The CD1B tetramers carried C32 glucose monomycolate purified from Rhodococcus equi. CD14-expressing monocytes were removed from PBMC before cryopreservation and sorting. Using immunoSEQ multiplex PCR, the repertoire was profiled, and TCRdb retains in-frame clones only, with some absent. The sample includes about 58,000 clones, 70% to 90% seen only once; the top ten take about a fifth. Trimming shortened V by 1 base and J by 11 bases, and 27 bases separated the two germline ends. CDR3 length equals 18 residues. CDR1 and CDR2 (germline): MGHRA, YSYEKL.

This clonotype was obtained from an adult woman with latent tuberculosis. The sequenced sample consisted of CD1b-GMM tetramer-negative cells sorted from PBMCs. The rearrangement links TRBV4-1 to TRBJ2-1; TRBD2 is a possible D gene (6 bases). DNA for the CDR3: TGCGCCAGCAGCCAAGTCAAGGTCCGGGACTCTACGCCCTTAAAGCAGTTCTTC. Protein sequence: CASSQVKVRDSTPLKQFF.